A selection of T cell receptor beta chains follows, all from one sample in a study of Graves' ophthalmopathy and Graves' hyperthyroidism. TCRdb redid the calling of the multiplex PCR reads with MiXCR, one entry per CDR3 protein. This sample has about 740,000 distinct CDR3 sequences, with about 44% found just once. The sample was peripheral blood. These receptors were obtained from an adult man with Graves' ophthalmopathy. CDR3s include the opening cysteine and the closing phenylalanine or tryptophan. The D gene is left open where the match is weak. Rows give clone size only sometimes, using once, few, many, or a class for an expanded clone.

j_gene: TRBJ1-2; abundance: NA; d_gene: NA; v_gene: TRBV20-1; CDR3aa: CRQGTEDPRFYGYTF; CDR3nt: TGCAGACAAGGGACCGAGGATCCTCGATTCTATGGCTACACCTTC
j_gene: TRBJ2-7; abundance: NA; d_gene: NA; v_gene: TRBV7-3; CDR3aa: CASSLMQGRIYEQCF; CDR3nt: TGTGCCAGCAGCTTAATGCAGGGCAGAATCTACGAGCAGTGCTTC
j_gene: TRBJ2-3; abundance: few; d_gene: TRBD2; v_gene: TRBV15; CDR3aa: CATSRGGGPTSGRTDTQYF; CDR3nt: TGTGCCACCAGCAGAGGAGGCGGACCGACTAGCGGGAGAACAGATACGCAGTATTTT
j_gene: TRBJ2-5; abundance: NA; d_gene: NA; v_gene: TRBV7-2; CDR3aa: CASSSQARLNRETQYF; CDR3nt: TGTGCCAGCAGCTCACAAGCGAGGCTCAACCGAGAGACCCAGTACTTC
j_gene: TRBJ2-5; abundance: few; d_gene: NA; v_gene: TRBV11-2; CDR3aa: CASSQGPRETQYF; CDR3nt: TGTGCCAGCAGCCAAGGCCCGCGAGAGACCCAGTACTTC
j_gene: TRBJ1-4; abundance: NA; d_gene: TRBD1; v_gene: TRBV2; CDR3aa: CASKLRQGAANEKLFF; CDR3nt: TGTGCCAGCAAGCTCCGACAGGGGGCAGCTAATGAAAAACTGTTTTTT
j_gene: TRBJ1-2; abundance: few; d_gene: NA; v_gene: TRBV7-2; CDR3aa: CASSQDLATYGYTF; CDR3nt: TGTGCCAGCAGCCAAGATCTGGCGACCTATGGCTACACCTTC
j_gene: TRBJ2-7; abundance: NA; d_gene: NA; v_gene: TRBV9; CDR3aa: CASSVRPDEVSEQYF; CDR3nt: TGTGCCAGCAGCGTGCGACCAGACGAGGTGAGCGAGCAGTACTTC
j_gene: TRBJ2-5; abundance: many; d_gene: TRBD2; v_gene: TRBV13; CDR3aa: CASSSTTPSGVQETQYF; CDR3nt: TGTGCCAGCAGCTCGACGACCCCTAGCGGGGTTCAAGAGACCCAGTACTTC
j_gene: TRBJ1-2; abundance: NA; d_gene: NA; v_gene: TRBV19; CDR3aa: CASSRSREANYGYTF; CDR3nt: TGTGCCAGTAGTAGAAGCAGAGAAGCTAACTATGGCTACACCTTC
j_gene: TRBJ1-2; abundance: NA; d_gene: NA; v_gene: TRBV29-1; CDR3aa: CSSLSPTYGYTF; CDR3nt: TGCAGCAGCCTGTCACCTACTTATGGCTACACCTTC
j_gene: TRBJ1-2; abundance: NA; d_gene: NA; v_gene: TRBV4-3; CDR3aa: CASSQSAFYGYTF; CDR3nt: TGCGCCAGCAGCCAGTCGGCCTTCTATGGCTACACCTTC
j_gene: TRBJ2-5; abundance: few; d_gene: TRBD2; v_gene: TRBV19; CDR3aa: CASSSLAGVTETQYF; CDR3nt: TGTGCCAGTAGTTCGCTAGCGGGAGTTACTGAGACCCAGTACTTC
j_gene: TRBJ2-2; abundance: few; d_gene: TRBD1; v_gene: TRBV19; CDR3aa: CASSPTGTAGELFF; CDR3nt: TGTGCCAGTAGTCCGACAGGGACCGCCGGGGAGCTGTTTTTT
j_gene: TRBJ2-5; abundance: few; d_gene: NA; v_gene: TRBV20-1; CDR3aa: CSAQGQSGDQETQYF; CDR3nt: TGCAGTGCTCAGGGGCAGTCTGGGGACCAAGAGACCCAGTACTTC